Shown below are 26 T cell receptor gamma chains from a single sample sequenced in a study of gamma-delta chains in newborns, infants, children. TCRdb re-called the reads using CATT. The sample has hundreds of gamma-chain clones, 2% to 2.5% seen once. Sequencing was performed on blood. Receptors were obtained from a child who was a newborn, infant or young child, either healthy, febrile or measles-vaccinated (not recorded which).

This clone was seen a handful of times. A read error likely explains why the TCRdb protein, taken from a much larger clone, differs from this DNA's translation at residue 5; the protein shown is translated from the DNA. The V call is TRGV3, the J call TRGJ1 or TRGJ2. The CDR3 is made up of 16 amino acids. Germline loops: CDR1 VTNTFY, CDR2 YDVSTARD (reference sequence). For the CDR3, the DNA is TGTGCCACCTGGGGCAGGCCACCGGGGTTTTATTATAAGAAACTCTTT. It specifies CATWGRPPGFYYKKLF.

This clone turned up a few times. TCRdb lists the protein of a much larger clone for this DNA, which differs at residue 7, so this is likely a read error; the protein given here is translated from the DNA itself. CDR3 amino acids: CALWDLRELGKKIKVF. CDR3 nucleotides: TGTGCCTTGTGGGACTTACGAGAGTTGGGCAAAAAAATCAAGGTATTT. The chain recombines TRGV9 with TRGJP. Trimming took 4 bases from V and 6 from J; bases not matched to a gene: 6. Germline V gene data show CDR1 as GITISATS and CDR2 as ISYDGTV (reference sequence). This CDR3 has 16 residues.

This clone was observed a handful of times. A much larger clone differs by one base, so this may be a read error. This chain connects TRGV9 to TRGJ1 or TRGJ2. The CDR3 is 14 residues long. V lost 3 bases to trimming and J lost 2 bases; unmatched junction nucleotides: 7. CDR1 and CDR2 (germline): GITISATS, ISYDGTV (reference sequence). CDR3 loop: CALWEPKDYYKKLF. The DNA of the CDR3 is TGTGCCTTGTGGGAGCCAAAGGATTATTATAAGAAACTCTTT.

Turning to this clone: With a far larger clone one base away, a read error is the likely cause. The sample contains more than one DNA sequence encoding this CDR3. The J gene is TRGJP, the V gene TRGV9. CDR1 and CDR2 from the germline V gene are GITISATS and ISYDGTV (reference sequence). The CDR3 loop spans 16 amino acids. The CDR3 reads CALWEGPRLGKKIKVF. DNA of the CDR3: TGTGCCTTGTGGGAGGGGCCCCGGTTGGGCAAAAAGATCAAGGTATTT.

There are a few counts of this clone. A far larger clone is off by one base, so a read error is likely. This sequence joins TRGV3 and TRGJ1 or TRGJ2. The CDR3 length is 12 residues. Germline CDR1 VTNTFY, CDR2 YDVSTARD (reference sequence). V lost 3 bases and J lost 5; bases outside the gene matches: 4. The CDR3: CATWDGHYKKLF. CDR3 nucleotide sequence: TGTGCCACCTGGGACGGGCATTATAAGAAACTCTTT.

This clone is large (0.1 to 1%) within its sample. Different DNA sequences within this sample yield the same CDR3. The chain joins TRGV4 to TRGJ1 or TRGJ2. This CDR3 has 12 amino acids. J lost 6 bases, V lost 0 bases, and 2 bases had no gene match. Germline loops: CDR1 EGSTGY, CDR2 YDSYTSSV. This CDR3 reads CATWDGLYKKLF. The CDR3 DNA reads TGTGCCACCTGGGATGGGCTTTATAAGAAACTCTTT.

This clone was found a few times. A read error likely explains this, since a far larger clone differs by one base. The same CDR3 can be traced to other DNA sequences in this sample. CDR3 in DNA: TGCGCCACCTGGGACCCGATGCGGTATAAGAAACTCTTT. The encoded protein is CATWDPMRYKKLF. The chain joins TRGV4 to TRGJ1 or TRGJ2. Germline loops: CDR1 EGSTGY, CDR2 YDSYTSSV. This CDR3 comprises 13 residues.

CDR3: CATWDGVWIKTF. For the CDR3, the DNA is TGTGCCACCTGGGACGGAGTTTGGATCAAGACGTTT. The chain has TRGV3 and TRGJP2. V was clipped by 3 bases and J by 10 bases; unmatched bases: 5. There are 12 residues in the CDR3. Germline V gene lookup returns CDR1 VTNTFY and CDR2 YDVSTARD (reference sequence).

This clone was seen more than once but under ten times. A far larger clone is one base from this, pointing to a likely read error. J is TRGJP2 and V is TRGV2. Germline loops: CDR1 EGSNGY, CDR2 YDSYNSKV. This CDR3 has 12 residues. V gave up 9 bases and J gave up 8 bases; unmatched junction bases: 9. The CDR3 loop reads CATRVRDWIKTF. As DNA, the CDR3 is TGTGCCACCCGTGTACGCGATTGGATCAAGACGTTT.

This clone occurred a few times. The amino acid sequence in TCRdb belongs to a much larger clone and departs from this DNA's translation at residue 8, likely a sequencing read error; the sequence shown is translated from the DNA. The chain links TRGV9 to TRGJP. The CDR3 spans 16 residues. The germline V gene has CDR1 GITISATS and CDR2 ISYDGTV (reference sequence). Here the CDR3 DNA reads TGTGCCTTGTGGGAGGCCCAAGGGTTGGGCAAAAAAATCAAGGTATTT. It translates to CALWEAQGLGKKIKVF.

This clone qualifies as large. In the same sample, other DNA sequences code for this CDR3. This chain joins TRGV3 and TRGJ1 or TRGJ2. The CDR3 is 13 amino acids. V shed 3 bases and J 3 bases; nucleotides not matched to a gene: 5. The germline CDR1 and CDR2 sequences are VTNTFY and YDVSTARD (reference sequence). CDR3: CATWDGSYYKKLF. The CDR3 DNA reads as TGTGCCACCTGGGACGGATCTTATTATAAGAAACTCTTT.

The CDR3 sequence is CATWTPGWFKIF. The CDR3 DNA is TGTGCCACCTGGACCCCTGGTTGGTTCAAGATATTT. The chain carries TRGV8 and TRGJP1. V was pared by 6 bases and J by 6 bases, with 4 bases of the junction left unmatched. Germline V CDR1 and CDR2: VENAVY, YDSYNSRV. The CDR3 runs to 12 residues.

With regard to this clone: Possible read error: a much larger clone is one base away. The same CDR3 can be traced to other DNA sequences in this sample. This chain's CDR3 is CALWEVHGLGKKIKVF. In DNA, the CDR3 is TGCGCCTTGTGGGAGGTGCACGGTTTGGGCAAAAAAATCAAGGTATTT. The genes are TRGV9 and TRGJP. Germline CDR1 is GITISATS and CDR2 is ISYDGTV (reference sequence). CDR3 size: 16 residues.

Worth noting for this clone: The protein TCRdb gives is from a much larger clone and does not agree with this DNA's translation at residue 5, likely a read error; the protein shown here comes from the DNA. The gene calls are TRGV9 and TRGJP. Germline V gives CDR1 GITISATS, CDR2 ISYDGTV (reference sequence). This CDR3 spans 16 amino acids. Losses at the gene ends were 5 bases for V and 4 bases for J; bases not matched to a gene: 5. The chain's CDR3 is CALWGLQELGKKIKVF. CDR3 sequence (DNA): TGTGCCTTGTGGGGCTTACAAGAGTTGGGCAAAAAAATCAAGGTATTT.

By sample fraction, this clone is medium-sized. The chain combines TRGV5 with TRGJ1 or TRGJ2. The CDR3 has 13 residues. J gave up 4 bases and V 0 bases, and 3 bases lay outside the gene matches. Germline CDR1 and CDR2: VINAFY and YDVSNSKD. The CDR3 spells CATWDRGYYKKLF. The CDR3 bases are TGTGCCACCTGGGACAGGGGGTATTATAAGAAACTCTTT.

Comment on this clone: A far larger clone is only one base removed, so a read error is likely. Distinct nucleotide sequences in the sample also encode this CDR3. The V gene is TRGV4, the J gene TRGJP1. Germline CDR1 EGSTGY, CDR2 YDSYTSSV. This CDR3 has 14 residues. The DNA of the CDR3 is TGTGCAACCTGGCGTATATCCGATGGTTGGTTCAAGATATTT. This encodes CATWRISDGWFKIF.

Judged by abundance, this clone is hyperexpanded. Other DNA sequences of this sample code for an identical CDR3. V is TRGV9 and J is TRGJP. Per germline, CDR1 GITISATS and CDR2 ISYDGTV (reference sequence). The V segment lost 0 bases and the J segment 6 bases; nucleotides outside the gene matches: 8. This CDR3 is 18 amino acids long. The CDR3 bases are TGTGCCTTGTGGGAGGTGCATTTGTCAGAGTTGGGCAAAAAAATCAAGGTATTT. Its protein is CALWEVHLSELGKKIKVF.

Turning to this clone: This likely came from a read error, as a far larger clone is one base away. The chain employs TRGV3 and TRGJ1 or TRGJ2. The CDR3 runs 12 residues. V shed 3 bases, J shed 2 bases, and the junction held 1 base outside the gene matches. Per the germline V gene, CDR1 is VTNTFY and CDR2 is YDVSTARD (reference sequence). The CDR3 bases are TGTGCCACCTGGGACGATTATTATAAGAAACTCTTT. Translation gives CATWDDYYKKLF.

The V gene is listed as TRGV9; no J gene was called. This CDR3 comprises 13 residues. The V gene's germline CDR1 is GITISATS and CDR2 ISYDGTV (reference sequence). The CDR3 sequence is CALWEWINKNKLF. The CDR3 coding sequence is TGTGCCTTGTGGGAGTGGATTAATAAAAACAAACTATTT.

This clone has just a few counts. A much more abundant neighbour one base away suggests this may be a read error. The rearrangement uses TRGV8 and TRGJP1. V shed 6 bases, J shed 3 bases, and the junction held 16 bases outside the gene matches. This CDR3 is 17 amino acids long. Germline CDR1 VENAVY, CDR2 YDSYNSRV. The CDR3 region has the DNA TGTGCCACCTGGACGGGGGAGCCGGGCCCCACTGGTTGGTTCAAGATATTT. Translation gives CATWTGEPGPTGWFKIF.

To note about this clone: This may stem from a read error, because a much larger clone lies one nucleotide away. Within the sample, other DNA sequences also encode this same CDR3. This rearrangement joins TRGV9 to TRGJP. The germline CDR1 and CDR2 sequences are GITISATS and ISYDGTV (reference sequence). The CDR3 length is 16 residues. The CDR3: CALWEPQELGKKIKVF. CDR3 DNA: TGTGCCCTGTGGGAGCCTCAAGAGTTGGGCAAAAAAATCAAGGTATTT.

This clone turned up a few times. The TCRdb protein comes from a much larger clone and disagrees with this DNA's translation at residue 11, likely due to a read error; the protein given here is derived from the DNA. The genes are TRGV8 and TRGJP1. Germline assignment: CDR1 VENAVY and CDR2 YDSYNSRV. The CDR3 sequence is 14 residues long. The CDR3, as DNA: TGTGCCACCTGGTACTATACCACTGGTTGGTCCAAGATATTT. It is translated as CATWYYTTGWSKIF.

By share, this clone ranks as large. The chain recombines TRGV3 with TRGJ1 or TRGJ2. CDR1 VTNTFY and CDR2 YDVSTARD come from the germline V gene (reference sequence). V lost 2 bases to trimming and J lost 1 base; unmatched junction nucleotides: 2. This CDR3 is built from 13 residues. Here the CDR3 reads CATWDKNYYKKLF. DNA of the CDR3: TGTGCCACCTGGGACAAAAATTATTATAAGAAACTCTTT.

Points on this clone: A far larger clone is one nucleotide away, so this likely arose from a read error. The sample contains more than one DNA sequence encoding this CDR3. The chain combines TRGV4 with TRGJ1 or TRGJ2. Germline lookup yields CDR1 EGSTGY and CDR2 YDSYTSSV. This CDR3 spans 12 amino acids. The CDR3 here is CATWDGPWGKLF. The DNA for the CDR3 is TGTGCCACCTGGGATGGGCCGTGGGGGAAACTCTTC.

This clone was counted between two and nine times. This sequence is one base from a far larger clone and is likely a read error. Other nucleotide sequences from this sample produce the same CDR3. The chain uses TRGV9 and TRGJP. The length of the CDR3 is 15 residues. CDR1 GITISATS and CDR2 ISYDGTV come from the germline V gene (reference sequence). CDR3 protein: CALWEQELGKKIKVF. The CDR3, as DNA: TGTGCCCTGTGGGAGCAAGAGTTGGGCAAAAAAATCAAGGTATTT.

In this sample, this clone turned up a few times. The chain is built from TRGV5 and TRGJ1 or TRGJ2. The CDR3 has 11 amino acids. Germline V CDR1 and CDR2: VINAFY, YDVSNSKD. Trimming at V came to 3 bases and at J to 6 bases, leaving 2 bases not matched to a gene. CDR3 nucleotide sequence: TGTGCCACCTGGGACGGTTATAAGAAACTCTTT. Protein sequence: CATWDGYKKLF.